The 24 T cell receptor beta chains listed next were all sequenced from one sample in a study of radiotherapy plus CTLA-4 blockade in lung cancer. The protocol was immunoSEQ multiplex PCR, while the TCRdb copy is restricted to in-frame clones and leaves out a portion. Of more than 80,000 clones listed, 70% to 90% are singletons. The sequencing used peripheral blood, collected from a patient treated with radiotherapy plus ipilimumab. These receptors were taken from a human donor with non-small cell lung cancer that progressed on radiotherapy plus ipilimumab. Some clones in this sample may be carry-over from other donors' samples.

The chain combines TRBV19 with TRBJ1-1; 8 bases are a match to TRBD1. Losses at the gene ends were 4 bases for V and 9 bases for J; bases not matched to a gene: 4. The CDR3 contains 12 residues. Germline V CDR1 and CDR2: LNHDA, SQIVND (reference sequence). CDR3 residues: CASSTWTGQAFF. In DNA form, the CDR3 reads TGTGCCAGTAGTACTTGGACAGGGCAAGCTTTCTTT. Variable domain in full (rest from reference TRBV19 and TRBJ1-1): DGGITQSPKYLFRKEGQNVTLSCEQNLNHDAMYWYRQDPGQGLRLIYYSQIVNDFQKGDIAEGYSVSREKKESFPLTVTSAQKNPTAFYLCASSTWTGQAFFGQGTRLTVV.

The CDR3 loop is CARSGTKRGNQPQHF. DNA for the CDR3: TGTGCCAGAAGCGGTACGAAGAGGGGCAATCAGCCCCAGCATTTT. This sequence joins TRBV5-3 and TRBJ1-5; D is unclear. TRBV5-3 is reported as an ORF; its role is uncertain. The CDR3 runs 15 residues. Trimming left V 4 bases short and J 2 bases short, with 13 bases between.

The J gene is TRBJ2-5, the V gene TRBV13, with D perhaps being TRBD1 or TRBD2 (5 bases each). V gave up 5 bases and J gave up 2 bases, with 18 bases separating them. The germline CDR1 and CDR2 sequences are PRHDT and FYEKMQ (reference sequence). This CDR3 has 16 residues. DNA of the CDR3: TGTGCCAGCAGCACTCGATACGGGGCTAGGCAAGAGACCCAGTACTTC. It yields the protein CASSTRYGARQETQYF.

This chain joins TRBV11-2 and TRBJ2-4, with TRBD1 matching over 8 bases. Germline V gene sequence: CDR1 SGHAT, CDR2 FQNNGV. V dropped 1 base and J dropped 3; count of bases not matched to a gene: 11. The length of the CDR3 is 18 residues. The CDR3 DNA reads TGTGCCAGCAGCTTAGGCAGGGGGCGCGCCTTGGACAAAAACATTCAGTACTTC. Translating gives CASSLGRGRALDKNIQYF.

The rearrangement links TRBV28 to TRBJ2-7; the D call may be TRBD1 or TRBD2 (5 bases each). CDR1 and CDR2 from the germline V gene are MDHEN and SYDVKM. The CDR3 totals 14 residues. Trimming cost V 6 bases and J 4 bases, with 16 bases left between them. CDR3 protein: CASRLLGVPYEQYF. In nucleotides, the CDR3 is TGTGCCAGCAGACTCCTGGGGGTCCCTTACGAGCAGTACTTC.

This chain uses TRBV19 with TRBJ2-7, with TRBD1 identical over 10 bases. Looked up from germline, CDR1 is LNHDA and CDR2 is SQIVND (reference sequence). The CDR3 loop spans 15 amino acids. Losses at the gene ends were 6 bases for V and 2 bases for J; bases not matched to a gene: 7. CDR3 residues: CASSPTGGHPYEQYF. In DNA, the CDR3 is TGTGCCAGTAGCCCGACAGGGGGCCACCCCTACGAGCAGTACTTC.

The chain recombines TRBV28 with TRBJ1-1; 7 positions agree with TRBD1. V lost 5 bases to trimming and J lost 7 bases; unmatched junction nucleotides: 13. CDR3 length: 15 amino acids. Germline V gives CDR1 MDHEN, CDR2 SYDVKM. DNA for the CDR3: TGTGCCAGCAGTCTCCCGACAGGGAGTTTCCGTGAAGCTTTCTTT. This encodes CASSLPTGSFREAFF. Complete variable domain (other parts from reference TRBV28 and TRBJ1-1): DVKVTQSSRYLVKRTGEKVFLECVQDMDHENMFWYRQDPGLGLRLIYFSYDVKMKEKGDIPEGYSVSREKKERFSLILESASTNQTSMYLCASSLPTGSFREAFFGQGTRLTVV.

The chain has TRBV7-9 and TRBJ2-2; 13 bases line up with TRBD2. This CDR3 is built from 16 residues. Germline loops: CDR1 SEHNR, CDR2 FQNEAQ (reference sequence). The junction had 6 bases not matched to a gene; V was cut back by 6 bases and J by 5 bases. CDR3 protein: CASRSPGLAGTGELFF. Here the CDR3 DNA reads TGTGCCAGCAGATCACCGGGACTAGCGGGGACCGGGGAGCTGTTTTTT.

The chain joins TRBV13 to TRBJ1-3; D ambiguous. CDR1 is PRHDT, CDR2 FYEKMQ, per germline (reference sequence). The length of the CDR3 is 17 residues. The V and J ends lost 5 bases and 0 bases respectively, with 17 bases between them. The CDR3 coding sequence is TGTGCCAGCAGCGTACCTACGGACGTTCTCTCTGGAAACACCATATATTTT. It translates to CASSVPTDVLSGNTIYF.

The chain is built from TRBV5-6 and TRBJ1-2; TRBD1 matches at 7 bases. The V and J ends lost 2 bases and 5 bases, in that order; junction bases with no gene match: 9. The germline V gene encodes CDR1 SGHDT and CDR2 YYEEEE. The CDR3 covers 15 residues. The CDR3: CASSFRDRPYYGYTF. In DNA, the CDR3 is TGTGCCAGCAGCTTTCGGGACAGACCATATTATGGCTACACCTTC.

The chain employs TRBV6-5 and TRBJ2-3; unclear D gene. The CDR3 is made up of 11 amino acids. Germline CDR1 and CDR2: MNHEY and SVGAGI. Trimming took off 3 bases at V and 5 bases at J, with 3 bases between the two ends. The CDR3 here is CASSYGDTQYF. CDR3 coding DNA: TGTGCCAGCAGTTATGGAGATACGCAGTATTTT.

This clone was detected only a few times. The CDR3: CASSPSMTDTQYF. Here the CDR3 DNA reads TGTGCCAGCAGCCCCTCCATGACAGATACGCAGTATTTT. The chain combines TRBV5-4 with TRBJ2-3; D is uncertain. Trimming removed 4 bases at V and 3 bases at J, with 9 bases between. The germline CDR1 and CDR2 sequences are SGHNT and YYREEE (reference sequence). The CDR3 length is 13 residues.

This clone has a single count. The V call is TRBV25-1, the J call TRBJ1-4; perhaps TRBD1 as D (5 bases). Germline values: CDR1 MGHDK, CDR2 SYGVNS. Trimming took off 8 bases at V and 10 bases at J, with 14 bases between the two ends. The CDR3 is made up of 12 amino acids. CDR3 nucleotides: TGTGCCAGCGTAATGGGGGAGGGAAAACTGTTTTTT. The encoded protein is CASVMGEGKLFF.

As regards this clone: Other DNA sequences in the sample encode the same CDR3. This chain joins TRBV9 and TRBJ1-1; 7 positions agree with TRBD1. Germline lookup yields CDR1 SGDLS and CDR2 YYNGEE. The CDR3 is made up of 15 amino acids. The J segment lost 2 bases and the V segment lost 4 bases, leaving 8 bases of the junction unmatched. CDR3 nucleotide sequence: TGTGCCAGCAGCCCCAGACAGGGAGGCAACACTGAAGCTTTCTTT. Protein product: CASSPRQGGNTEAFF. Using reference TRBV9 and TRBJ1-1 for the parts outside the CDR3, the full variable domain is DSGVTQTPKHLITATGQRVTLRCSPRSGDLSVYWYQQSLDQGLQFLIQYYNGEERAKGNILERFSAQQFPDLHSELNLSSLELGDSALYFCASSPRQGGNTEAFFGQGTRLTVV.

The rearrangement joins TRBV30 to TRBJ1-4; TRBD1 matches 8 bases. Germline trimming cut 2 bases from V and 4 bases from J; bases unmatched to any gene: 6. The germline gives CDR1 GTSNPN, CDR2 SVGIG (reference sequence). This CDR3 has 15 residues. CDR3 sequence reads: CAWSLGQVINEKLFF. The DNA of the CDR3 is TGTGCCTGGAGTCTGGGACAGGTGATTAATGAAAAACTGTTTTTT. Full variable domain (missing parts from reference TRBV30 and TRBJ1-4): SQTIHQWPATLVQPVGSPLSLECTVEGTSNPNLYWYRQAAGRGLQLLFYSVGIGQISSEVPQNLSASRPQDRQFILSSKKLLLSDSGFYLCAWSLGQVINEKLFFGSGTQLSVL.

V and J are TRBV6-4 and TRBJ2-2, with D perhaps TRBD1 (5 bases). Between the trimmed V and J ends, which lost 5 bases and 0 bases, there was a span of 13 bases. CDR3 length: 16 amino acids. Germline CDR1 is MRHNA and CDR2 is SNTAGT. The CDR3 spells CASSLYRTPNTGELFF. CDR3 in DNA: TGTGCCAGCAGTCTCTACCGGACACCGAACACCGGGGAGCTGTTTTTT.

This clone came up a few times. The CDR3 DNA sequence: TGTGCCAGCTCACCATCTACGGCGGGAGAGCAGTACTTC. It translates to CASSPSTAGEQYF. The V and J genes are TRBV18 and TRBJ2-7; possible D gene TRBD2, 6 bases. This CDR3 region has 13 residues. V was pared by 2 bases and J by 7 bases, with 12 bases between. Germline CDR1 reads KGHSH; CDR2 reads LQKENI.

J is TRBJ2-5 and V is TRBV7-3; TRBD2 agrees at 9 bases. This CDR3 spans 14 amino acids. Unmatched junction bases numbered 6, after V lost 5 bases and J lost 5 bases. CDR1 SGHTA and CDR2 FQGTGA come from the germline V gene. DNA for the CDR3: TGTGCCAGCAGCCGCGGGGGGGCCCATGAGACCCAGTACTTC. Translating it yields CASSRGGAHETQYF.

The V call is TRBV18, the J call TRBJ1-1; 9 bases agree with TRBD1. The CDR3 contains 12 residues. CDR1 is KGHSH, CDR2 LQKENI, per germline. V lost 4 bases and J lost 10; bases outside the gene matches: 4. The DNA of the CDR3 is TGTGCCAGCTCACTAGGACAGGGGAGAGCTTTCTTT. Translation: CASSLGQGRAFF.

The chain recombines TRBV9 with TRBJ2-5; weak D call: TRBD2 (5 bases). CDR1 is SGDLS and CDR2 is YYNGEE in the germline V gene. This CDR3 is 17 amino acids long. The V end was cut by 4 bases, the J end by 7 bases, with 26 bases between. The CDR3 sequence is CASSPRGSGGGLGTQYF. The CDR3 nucleotides are TGTGCCAGCAGCCCCCGGGGAAGCGGTGGAGGCCTGGGGACCCAGTACTTC.

This clone appeared once. The chain couples TRBV11-3 to TRBJ2-1; perhaps D is TRBD1 or TRBD2 (5 bases each). The V end lost 5 bases, the J end lost 4 bases, and 6 bases lay between the germline ends. The CDR3 extends over 12 amino acids. Germline values: CDR1 SGHNT, CDR2 YENEEA. The CDR3 loop reads CASSGGYNEQFF. DNA for the CDR3: TGTGCCAGCAGCGGGGGTTACAATGAGCAGTTCTTC.

This clone was counted once. CDR3 sequence: CASSIARQETQYF. The CDR3 nucleotides are TGTGCCAGTAGTATTGCACGGCAAGAGACCCAGTACTTC. The chain links TRBV19 to TRBJ2-5; D is undetermined. This CDR3 comprises 13 residues. In germline, CDR1 is LNHDA, CDR2 SQIVND (reference sequence). V was pared by 3 bases and J by 2 bases, with 7 bases between. Variable domain in full (rest from reference TRBV19 and TRBJ2-5): DGGITQSPKYLFRKEGQNVTLSCEQNLNHDAMYWYRQDPGQGLRLIYYSQIVNDFQKGDIAEGYSVSREKKESFPLTVTSAQKNPTAFYLCASSIARQETQYFGPGTRLLVL.

This rearrangement joins TRBV19 to TRBJ2-1; D might be TRBD2 (6 bases). The germline V gene encodes CDR1 LNHDA and CDR2 SQIVND (reference sequence). The V gene lost 9 bases and the J gene lost 8 bases, with 20 bases spanning the gap. This CDR3 is built from 14 residues. The CDR3 nucleotides are TGTGCCAGCAAGACTAGGAGCCTAAGTGATGAGCAGTTCTTC. Translation gives CASKTRSLSDEQFF.

This chain joins TRBV2 and TRBJ2-2, with unresolved D. Germline CDR1 reads SNHLY; CDR2 reads FYNNEI. This CDR3 contains 14 residues. V dropped 7 bases and J dropped 4 bases, with 13 bases sitting between them. The CDR3 sequence: CASKRSQSTGELFF. The CDR3 DNA is TGTGCCAGCAAACGAAGCCAGAGCACCGGGGAGCTGTTTTTT.